The sequence of this T cell receptor (beta chain) was determined in a study of blood T cell repertoires in COVID-19. Overall study context: T cells, B-cell-depleted T cells, or PBMCs provided the cDNA or gDNA that served as material.

Sequencing used immunoSEQ multiplex PCR; TCRdb keeps in-frame clones, though not all of them. The table lists some 300,000 clones, around 88% of them singletons. V was trimmed by 4 bases and J by 1 base, leaving 16 bases between them. Germline V lookup: CDR1 SGDLS, CDR2 YYNGEE. The length of the CDR3 is 16 residues. The sequence was collected from a woman aged 25 to 39 who had recovered from COVID-19. The specimen was peripheral blood. V is TRBV9 and J is TRBJ2-3, with D maybe TRBD1 (7 bases). The chain's CDR3 is CASSTMGGQRTDTQYF. The CDR3 region has the DNA TGTGCCAGCAGCACCATGGGGGGACAGCGCACAGATACGCAGTATTTT.